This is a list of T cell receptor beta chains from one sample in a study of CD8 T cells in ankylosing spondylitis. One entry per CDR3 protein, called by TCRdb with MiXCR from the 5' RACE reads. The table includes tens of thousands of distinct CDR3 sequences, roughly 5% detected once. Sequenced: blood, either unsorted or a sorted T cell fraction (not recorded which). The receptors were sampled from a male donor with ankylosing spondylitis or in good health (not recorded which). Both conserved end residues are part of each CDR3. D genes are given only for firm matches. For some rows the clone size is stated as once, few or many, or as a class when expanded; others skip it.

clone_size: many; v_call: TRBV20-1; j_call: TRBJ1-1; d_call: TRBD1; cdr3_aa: CSEGQAPAFF; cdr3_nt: TGCAGTGAGGGACAGGCACCAGCTTTCTTT
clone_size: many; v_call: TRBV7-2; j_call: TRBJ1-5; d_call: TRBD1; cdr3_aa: CASSPGTAEVFQHF; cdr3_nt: TGTGCCAGCAGCCCAGGGACAGCCGAGGTGTTCCAGCATTTT
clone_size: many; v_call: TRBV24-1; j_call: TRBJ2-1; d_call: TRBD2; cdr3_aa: CATGKVTSTYNEQFF; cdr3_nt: TGTGCCACCGGAAAGGTGACTAGCACCTACAATGAGCAGTTCTTC
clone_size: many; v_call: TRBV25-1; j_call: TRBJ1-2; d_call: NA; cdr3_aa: CASSEYQTGGSYTF; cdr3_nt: TGTGCCAGCAGTGAATATCAAACGGGAGGCTCCTACACCTTC
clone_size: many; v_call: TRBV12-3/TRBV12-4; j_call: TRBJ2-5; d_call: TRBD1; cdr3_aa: CASTLGTEETQYF; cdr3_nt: TGTGCCAGCACCCTCGGGACAGAAGAGACCCAGTACTTC
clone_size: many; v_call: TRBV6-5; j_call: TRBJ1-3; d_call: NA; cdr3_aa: CASSYAGGGISGNTIYF; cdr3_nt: TGTGCCAGCAGTTATGCAGGAGGGGGAATCTCTGGAAACACCATATATTTT
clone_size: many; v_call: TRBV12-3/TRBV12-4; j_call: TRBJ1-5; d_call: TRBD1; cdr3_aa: CASSRGGGITYSNQPQHF; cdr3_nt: TGTGCCAGCAGTAGAGGGGGCGGAATAACATATAGCAATCAGCCCCAGCATTTT
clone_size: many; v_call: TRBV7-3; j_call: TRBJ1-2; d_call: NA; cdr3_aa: CASSLITAFNYGYTF; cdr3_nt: TGTGCCAGCAGCTTAATTACAGCCTTTAACTATGGCTACACCTTC
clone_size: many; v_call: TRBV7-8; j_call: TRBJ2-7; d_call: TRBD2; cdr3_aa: CASSSPGTSGAYEQYF; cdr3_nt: TGTGCCAGCAGCTCCCCCGGGACTAGCGGGGCCTACGAGCAGTACTTC
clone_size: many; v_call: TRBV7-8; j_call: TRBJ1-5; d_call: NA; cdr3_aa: CASSLDFVGNQPQHF; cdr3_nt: TGTGCCAGCAGCTTAGACTTCGTCGGCAATCAGCCCCAGCATTTT
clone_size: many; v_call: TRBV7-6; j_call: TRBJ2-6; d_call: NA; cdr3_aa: CASSPTAQTGANVLTF; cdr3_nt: TGTGCCAGCAGCCCGACAGCTCAGACTGGGGCCAACGTCCTGACTTTC
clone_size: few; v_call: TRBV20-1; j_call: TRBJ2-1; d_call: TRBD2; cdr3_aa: CSYGGANNEQFF; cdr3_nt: TGCAGTTACGGGGGGGCAAACAATGAGCAGTTCTTC
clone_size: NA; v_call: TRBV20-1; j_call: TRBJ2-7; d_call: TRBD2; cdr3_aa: CSASAAGGDEQYF; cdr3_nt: TGCAGTGCTAGCGCCGCGGGGGGCGACGAGCAGTACTTC
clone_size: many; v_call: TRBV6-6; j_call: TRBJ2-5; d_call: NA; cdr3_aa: CASSYKTDRNPLGETQYF; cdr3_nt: TGTGCCAGCAGTTACAAAACTGACAGGAACCCTCTGGGGGAGACCCAGTACTTC
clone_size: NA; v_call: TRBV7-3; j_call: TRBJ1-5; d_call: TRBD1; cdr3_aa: CTSSSRGTGGRIGNQPQHF; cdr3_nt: TGTACCAGCAGCTCCCGGGGGACAGGGGGACGTATAGGTAATCAGCCCCAGCATTTT
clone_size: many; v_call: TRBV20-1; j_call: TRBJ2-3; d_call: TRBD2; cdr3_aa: CSGISGGNTDTQYF; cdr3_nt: TGCAGTGGGATCAGCGGGGGGAACACAGATACGCAGTATTTT
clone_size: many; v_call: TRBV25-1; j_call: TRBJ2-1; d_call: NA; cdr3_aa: CASRPLEGKGRDNEQFF; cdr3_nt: TGTGCCAGCAGACCCCTGGAGGGGAAGGGAAGGGATAATGAGCAGTTCTTC
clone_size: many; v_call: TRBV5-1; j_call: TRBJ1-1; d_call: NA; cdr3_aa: CASSEESDTEAFF; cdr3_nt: TGCGCCAGCAGCGAGGAATCCGACACTGAAGCTTTCTTT
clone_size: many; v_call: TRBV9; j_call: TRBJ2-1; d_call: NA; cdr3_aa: CASSVGQEYHNEQFF; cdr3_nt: TGTGCCAGCAGCGTAGGGCAGGAGTACCACAATGAGCAGTTCTTC
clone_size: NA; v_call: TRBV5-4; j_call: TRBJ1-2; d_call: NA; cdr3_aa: CASSRPDVYGYTF; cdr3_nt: TGTGCCAGCAGCCGCCCGGACGTCTATGGCTACACCTTC
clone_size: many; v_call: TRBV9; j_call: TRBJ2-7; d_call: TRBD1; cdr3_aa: CASSVGGQGYEQYF; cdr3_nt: TGTGCCAGCAGCGTAGGGGGACAGGGCTACGAGCAGTACTTC
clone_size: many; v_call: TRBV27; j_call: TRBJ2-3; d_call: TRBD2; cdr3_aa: CASMRLAGAITDTQYF; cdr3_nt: TGTGCCAGCATGCGGCTAGCGGGGGCCATCACAGATACGCAGTATTTT
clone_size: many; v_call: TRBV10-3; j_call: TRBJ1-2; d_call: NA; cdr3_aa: CAISPDKYGYTF; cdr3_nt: TGTGCCATCAGTCCAGACAAGTATGGCTACACCTTC
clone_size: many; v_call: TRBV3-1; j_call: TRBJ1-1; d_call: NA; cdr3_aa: CASSPRETRNTEAFF; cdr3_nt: TGTGCCAGCAGCCCGCGGGAGACGAGGAACACTGAAGCTTTCTTT
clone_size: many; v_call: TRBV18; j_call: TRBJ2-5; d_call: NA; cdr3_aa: CASSDWQETQYF; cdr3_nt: TGTGCCAGCTCGGATTGGCAAGAGACCCAGTACTTC
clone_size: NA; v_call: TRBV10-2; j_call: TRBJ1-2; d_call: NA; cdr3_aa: CGSSDGILSAYGYTF; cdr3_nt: TGCGGCAGCAGTGACGGGATCCTCTCCGCATATGGCTACACCTTC
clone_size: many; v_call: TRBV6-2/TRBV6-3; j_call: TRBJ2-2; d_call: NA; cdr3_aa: CASTPDGRELFF; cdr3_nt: TGTGCCAGCACCCCGGATGGGAGGGAGCTGTTTTTT
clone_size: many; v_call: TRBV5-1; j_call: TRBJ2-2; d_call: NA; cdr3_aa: CASSPTFTGELFF; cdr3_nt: TGCGCCAGCAGCCCCACATTCACCGGGGAGCTGTTTTTT
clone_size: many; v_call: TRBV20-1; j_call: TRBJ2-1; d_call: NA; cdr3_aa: CSARGTFTYNEQFF; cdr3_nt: TGCAGTGCTAGAGGGACTTTTACGTACAATGAGCAGTTCTTC
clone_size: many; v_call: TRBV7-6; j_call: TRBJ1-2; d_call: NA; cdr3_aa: CASSLDRGHGYTF; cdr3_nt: TGTGCCAGCAGCTTAGATAGGGGACATGGCTACACCTTC
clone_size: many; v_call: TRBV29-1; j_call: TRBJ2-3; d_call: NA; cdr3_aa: CSVDSENTDTQYF; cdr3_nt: TGCAGCGTTGACTCGGAGAACACAGATACGCAGTATTTT
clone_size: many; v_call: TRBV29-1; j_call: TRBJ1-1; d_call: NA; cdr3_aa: CSVNRGNTEAFF; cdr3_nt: TGCAGCGTGAACCGGGGCAACACTGAAGCTTTCTTT
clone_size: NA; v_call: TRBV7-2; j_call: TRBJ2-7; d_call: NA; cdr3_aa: CASSLAGYGDEQYF; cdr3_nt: TGTGCCAGCAGCTTAGCGGGGTATGGTGACGAGCAGTACTTC
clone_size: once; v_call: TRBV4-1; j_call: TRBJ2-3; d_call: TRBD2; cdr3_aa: CASSRTAGGLGTQYF; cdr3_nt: TGCGCCAGCAGCCGTACTGCGGGGGGGCTGGGTACGCAGTATTTT
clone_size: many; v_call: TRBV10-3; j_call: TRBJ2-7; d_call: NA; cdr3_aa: CAISDPSWNF; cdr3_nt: TGTGCCATCAGTGATCCGAGTTGGAACTTC
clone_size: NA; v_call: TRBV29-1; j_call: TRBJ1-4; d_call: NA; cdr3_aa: CSVGGATRENEKLFF; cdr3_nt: TGCAGCGTTGGAGGAGCGACCCGGGAGAATGAAAAACTGTTTTTT
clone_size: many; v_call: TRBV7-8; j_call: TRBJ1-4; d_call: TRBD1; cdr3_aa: CASSSPLGATGYDEKLFF; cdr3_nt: TGTGCCAGCAGCTCCCCCCTCGGCGCGACAGGGTATGATGAAAAACTGTTTTTT